The 17 T cell receptor beta chains given below trace back to one sample, sequenced in a study of T cells in Graves' hyperthyroidism and ophthalmopathy. The investigators amplified TCR beta CDR3 regions from RNA transcripts. With the HTBI primer set, the TCR CDR3 went through a first round of RT-PCR. TCRdb processed the multiplex PCR reads anew with MiXCR; each CDR3 protein has one entry. The sample holds about 410,000 distinct CDR3 sequences, roughly 14% seen once. What was sequenced was blood. The source is a young man with Graves' ophthalmopathy.

The sample holds many counts of this clonotype. The CDR3, as DNA: TGTGCCAGCAGCCAAACTAGCGGGAGAAAGGATGAGCAGTTCTTC. Its protein is CASSQTSGRKDEQFF. V gene TRBV4-2 combines with J gene TRBJ2-1; TRBD2 matches at 11 bases. Germline CDR1 LGHNA, CDR2 YNFKEQ. The V segment lost 2 bases and the J segment 8 bases; nucleotides outside the gene matches: 5. The CDR3 totals 15 residues.

The sample holds many counts of this clonotype. This chain joins TRBV14 and TRBJ1-1; possibly TRBD1 for D (5 bases). Trimming cost V 1 base and J 5 bases, with 14 bases left between them. CDR1 is SGHDN, CDR2 FVKESK, per germline. The CDR3 sequence is 15 residues long. This chain's CDR3 is CASSQVPGGGTEAFF. CDR3 in DNA: TGTGCCAGCAGCCAAGTACCTGGGGGAGGGACTGAAGCTTTCTTT.

V and J are TRBV2 and TRBJ2-1, with TRBD2 identical over 9 bases. V lost 6 bases to trimming and J lost 1 base; unmatched junction nucleotides: 1. From germline, CDR1 is SNHLY and CDR2 FYNNEI. This CDR3 comprises 14 residues. The CDR3 protein is CASRRGGSYNEQFF. CDR3 nucleotide sequence: TGTGCCAGCAGGCGGGGGGGTTCCTACAATGAGCAGTTCTTC.

This clonotype was detected ten times or more. The rearrangement joins TRBV12-3 or TRBV12-4 to TRBJ2-7; 14 bases fit TRBD2. The CDR3 consists of 15 residues. V lost 7 bases, J lost 8 bases, and 10 bases stayed unmatched. CDR3: CASTIRGLAGEQQYF. The CDR3 DNA reads TGTGCCAGCACTATAAGGGGACTAGCGGGAGAACAGCAGTACTTC.

This clonotype was seen at least ten times. This chain joins TRBV29-1 and TRBJ2-3, with 16 bases identical to TRBD2. Trimming cost V 3 bases and J 0 bases; bases outside gene matches: 3. The germline V gene encodes CDR1 SQVTM and CDR2 ANQGSEA. The CDR3 is made up of 17 amino acids. CDR3 sequence reads: CSVEGLAGGRSTDTQYF. CDR3 DNA: TGCAGCGTTGAGGGACTAGCGGGGGGGCGGAGCACAGATACGCAGTATTTT.

The sample holds many counts of this clonotype. The V gene is TRBV29-1, the J gene TRBJ1-5, with D uncertain. Trimming took off 4 bases at V and 3 bases at J, with 10 bases between the two ends. CDR1 is SQVTM and CDR2 is ANQGSEA in the germline V gene. The CDR3 loop spans 13 amino acids. DNA for the CDR3: TGCAGCGTTGGGTCAGGCGACAATCAGCCCCAGCATTTT. It yields the protein CSVGSGDNQPQHF.

This clonotype was found a few times. V is TRBV29-1 and J is TRBJ1-4; D uncertain. V lost 4 bases to trimming and J lost 4 bases, with 7 bases between them. There are 12 residues in the CDR3. In germline, CDR1 is SQVTM, CDR2 ANQGSEA. CDR3 protein: CSVAQVNEKLFF. CDR3 DNA: TGCAGCGTTGCTCAGGTTAATGAAAAACTGTTTTTT.

The V call is TRBV18, the J call TRBJ2-1; the match to TRBD1 covers 9 bases. V lost 1 base to trimming and J lost 4 bases; unmatched junction nucleotides: 5. Looked up from germline, CDR1 is KGHSH and CDR2 is LQKENI. CDR3 size: 16 residues. This CDR3 reads CASSPLSGQGYNEQFF. Written as DNA, the CDR3 is TGTGCCAGCTCACCACTCTCGGGACAGGGTTACAATGAGCAGTTCTTC.

This clonotype occurred many times. The chain couples TRBV6-2 or TRBV6-3 to TRBJ1-1, with no clear D. Per germline, CDR1 MNHEY and CDR2 SVGEGT. Between the trimmed V and J ends, which lost 7 bases and 6 bases, there was a span of 18 bases. This CDR3 has 14 amino acids. The CDR3 DNA is TGTGCCAGCACCCCTCTGGGATCATTCTCTGAAGCTTTCTTT. Translation: CASTPLGSFSEAFF.

In its sample, this clonotype was seen a few times. The J gene is TRBJ1-6, the V gene TRBV6-1, with a tentative D call TRBD1 (6 bases). Trimming stripped 8 bases from V and 10 bases from J, with 15 bases between. This CDR3 has 13 residues. CDR1 is MNHNS and CDR2 is SASEGT in the germline V gene. CDR3 sequence: CASQGQNASPLHF. CDR3 coding DNA: TGTGCCAGCCAAGGACAGAATGCCTCACCCCTCCACTTT.

This clonotype has only a few counts. The chain employs TRBV7-9 and TRBJ2-7; 9 bases are a match to TRBD2. In germline, CDR1 is SEHNR, CDR2 FQNEAQ (reference sequence). The CDR3 has 15 amino acids. The J segment lost 2 bases and the V segment lost 2 bases, leaving 4 bases of the junction unmatched. CDR3 loop: CASSLLGGRAYEQYF. CDR3 bases: TGTGCCAGCAGCTTACTTGGCGGGAGGGCCTACGAGCAGTACTTC.

This clonotype was seen many times. V is TRBV20-1 and J is TRBJ2-7; D perhaps matches TRBD1 (5 bases). The germline V and J ends were trimmed by 0 bases and 3 bases, with 12 bases remaining between them. In germline, CDR1 is DFQATT, CDR2 SNEGSKA (reference sequence). This CDR3 is built from 14 residues. CDR3 nucleotide sequence: TGCAGTGCTAGAGATGGTTCAGGGATCTACGAGCAGTACTTC. It yields the protein CSARDGSGIYEQYF.

This clonotype showed up many times. CDR3 sequence reads: CASSRGGQVTEAFF. The CDR3, as DNA: TGTGCCAGCAGCAGAGGGGGACAAGTTACTGAAGCTTTCTTT. The chain carries TRBV27 and TRBJ1-1; D perhaps matches TRBD1 (6 bases). This CDR3 has 14 amino acids. Germline V lookup: CDR1 MNHEY, CDR2 SMNVEV (reference sequence). V dropped 6 bases and J dropped 5 bases, with 16 bases sitting between them.

This clonotype was counted ten times or more. The rearrangement links TRBV5-5 to TRBJ1-1; possible D gene TRBD1, 5 bases. The germline V gene encodes CDR1 SGHKS and CDR2 YYEKEE (reference sequence). The CDR3 is 15 amino acids. With 0 bases removed from V and 1 base from J, the gap between germline ends came to 10 bases. DNA of the CDR3: TGTGCCAGCAGCTTGGAAGGGGTCGAGAACACTGAAGCTTTCTTT. Its protein is CASSLEGVENTEAFF.

This clonotype appeared many times. This chain joins TRBV5-1 and TRBJ2-7, with TRBD2 matching over 14 bases. CDR3 size: 17 residues. CDR1 and CDR2 (germline): SGHRS, YFSETQ. Trimming cost V 4 bases and J 5 bases; bases outside gene matches: 11. Here the CDR3 reads CASSLGLAGGRGDEQYF. In nucleotides, the CDR3 is TGCGCCAGCAGCCTAGGACTAGCGGGAGGCCGGGGGGACGAGCAGTACTTC.

This rearrangement joins TRBV20-1 to TRBJ2-2, with 9 bases fitting TRBD2. Germline CDR1 is DFQATT and CDR2 is SNEGSKA (reference sequence). V dropped 1 base and J dropped 5; count of bases not matched to a gene: 5. The CDR3 contains 15 residues. In nucleotides, the CDR3 is TGCAGTGCTAGAGTCTGGCGGGGGGGAACCGGGGAGCTGTTTTTT. It specifies CSARVWRGGTGELFF.

For this clonotype: A much larger clone sits a single nucleotide away, making a read error possible. The chain links TRBV11-3 to TRBJ2-7; D not certain. The CDR3 totals 13 residues. In germline, CDR1 is SGHNT, CDR2 YENEEA. This chain's CDR3 is CASGLVTDYEQYF. The CDR3 bases are TGTGCCAGCGGCTTAGTAACGGACTACGAGCAGTACTTC.